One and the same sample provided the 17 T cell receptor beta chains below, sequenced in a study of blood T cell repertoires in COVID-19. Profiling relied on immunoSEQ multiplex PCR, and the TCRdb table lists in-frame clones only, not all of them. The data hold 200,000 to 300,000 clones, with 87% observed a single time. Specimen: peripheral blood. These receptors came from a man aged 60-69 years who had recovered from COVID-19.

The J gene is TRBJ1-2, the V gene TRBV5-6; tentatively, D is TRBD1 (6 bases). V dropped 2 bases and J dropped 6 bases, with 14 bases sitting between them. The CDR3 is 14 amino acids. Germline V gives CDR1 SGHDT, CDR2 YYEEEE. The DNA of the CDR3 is TGTGCCAGCAGCTTTGGGCAGGGGCCCAATGGCTACACCTTC. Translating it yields CASSFGQGPNGYTF.

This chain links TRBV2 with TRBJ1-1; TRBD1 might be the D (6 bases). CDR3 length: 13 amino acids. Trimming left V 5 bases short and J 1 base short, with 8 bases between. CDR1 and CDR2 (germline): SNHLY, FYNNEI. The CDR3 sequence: CASSSQGNTEAFF. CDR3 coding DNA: TGTGCCAGCAGTTCACAGGGGAACACTGAAGCTTTCTTT.

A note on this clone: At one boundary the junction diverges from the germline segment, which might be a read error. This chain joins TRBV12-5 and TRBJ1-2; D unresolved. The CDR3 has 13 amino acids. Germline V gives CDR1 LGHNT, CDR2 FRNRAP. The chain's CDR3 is CASGDLGGYGYTF. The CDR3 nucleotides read TGTGCCAGTGGGGATTTGGGAGGCTATGGCTACACCTTC.

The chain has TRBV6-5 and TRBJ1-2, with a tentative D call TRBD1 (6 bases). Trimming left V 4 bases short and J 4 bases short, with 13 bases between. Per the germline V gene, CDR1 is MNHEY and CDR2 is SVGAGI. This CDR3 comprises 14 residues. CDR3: CASSSRGGGYGYTF. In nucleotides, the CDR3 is TGTGCCAGCAGTTCTCGGGGGGGCGGCTATGGCTACACCTTC.

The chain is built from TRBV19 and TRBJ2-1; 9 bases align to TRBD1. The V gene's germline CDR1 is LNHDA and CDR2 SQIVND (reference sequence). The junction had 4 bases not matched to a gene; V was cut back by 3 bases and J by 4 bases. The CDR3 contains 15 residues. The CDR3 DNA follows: TGTGCCAGTAGTATCGAGGGACAGGGATACAATGAGCAGTTCTTC. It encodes CASSIEGQGYNEQFF.

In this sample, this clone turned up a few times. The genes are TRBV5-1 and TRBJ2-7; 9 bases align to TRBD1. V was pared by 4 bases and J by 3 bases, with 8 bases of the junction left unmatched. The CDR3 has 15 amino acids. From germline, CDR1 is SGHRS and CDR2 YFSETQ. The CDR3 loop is CASSPTGTGSYEQYF. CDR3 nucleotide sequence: TGCGCCAGCAGCCCCACTGGGACAGGGAGCTACGAGCAGTACTTC.

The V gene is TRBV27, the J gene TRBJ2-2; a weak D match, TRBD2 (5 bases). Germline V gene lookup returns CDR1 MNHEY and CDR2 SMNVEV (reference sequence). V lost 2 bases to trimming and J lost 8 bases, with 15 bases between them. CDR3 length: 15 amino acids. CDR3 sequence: CASSLRTRSGGELFF. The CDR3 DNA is TGTGCCAGCAGTTTACGGACGCGAAGCGGTGGGGAGCTGTTTTTT.

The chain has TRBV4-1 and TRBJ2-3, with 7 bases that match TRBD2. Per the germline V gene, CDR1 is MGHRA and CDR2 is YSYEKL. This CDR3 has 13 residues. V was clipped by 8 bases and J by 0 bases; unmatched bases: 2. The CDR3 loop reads CASLAESTDTQYF. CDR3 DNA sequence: TGCGCCAGCCTAGCGGAAAGCACAGATACGCAGTATTTT.

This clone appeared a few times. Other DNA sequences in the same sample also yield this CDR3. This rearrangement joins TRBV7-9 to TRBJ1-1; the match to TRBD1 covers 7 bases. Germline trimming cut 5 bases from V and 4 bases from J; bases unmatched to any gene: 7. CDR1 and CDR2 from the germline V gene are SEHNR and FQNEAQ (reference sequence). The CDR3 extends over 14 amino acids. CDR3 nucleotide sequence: TGTGCCAGCAGCCGAGACAGGGTGGGCACTGAAGCTTTCTTT. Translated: CASSRDRVGTEAFF.

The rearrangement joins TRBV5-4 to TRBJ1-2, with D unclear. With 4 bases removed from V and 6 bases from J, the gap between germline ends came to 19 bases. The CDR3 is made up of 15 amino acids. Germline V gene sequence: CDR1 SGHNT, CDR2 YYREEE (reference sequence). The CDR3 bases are TGTGCCAGCAGCATCCTCGAGGCACCTTTAAATGGCTACACCTTC. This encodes CASSILEAPLNGYTF.

CDR3 residues: CASSQPQPRHEQFF. For the CDR3, the DNA is TGTGCCAGCAGCCAGCCGCAGCCTAGGCATGAGCAGTTCTTC. The chain is built from TRBV14 and TRBJ2-1; no reliable D call. V was shortened by 3 bases and J by 8 bases, with 14 bases between the two germline ends. CDR1 and CDR2 (germline): SGHDN, FVKESK. CDR3 length: 14 residues. Drawing the rest from reference TRBV14 and TRBJ2-1, the complete variable domain is EAGVTQFPSHSVIEKGQTVTLRCDPISGHDNLYWYRRVMGKEIKFLLHFVKESKQDESGMPNNRFLAERTGGTYSTLKVQPAELEDSGVYFCASSQPQPRHEQFFGPGTRLTVL.

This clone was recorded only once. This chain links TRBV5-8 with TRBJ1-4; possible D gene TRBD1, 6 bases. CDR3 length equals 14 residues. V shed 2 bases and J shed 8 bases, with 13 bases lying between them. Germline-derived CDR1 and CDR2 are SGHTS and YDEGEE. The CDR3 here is CASSFRGIGEKLFF. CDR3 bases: TGTGCCAGCAGCTTCAGGGGCATCGGGGAAAAACTGTTTTTT.

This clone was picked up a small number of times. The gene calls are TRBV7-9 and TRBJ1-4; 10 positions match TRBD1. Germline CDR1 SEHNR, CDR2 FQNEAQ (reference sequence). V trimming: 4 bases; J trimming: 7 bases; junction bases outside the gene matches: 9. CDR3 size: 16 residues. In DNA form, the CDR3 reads TGTGCCAGCAGCTCGGACAGGGGGTTAATGGGTGAAAAACTGTTTTTT. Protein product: CASSSDRGLMGEKLFF. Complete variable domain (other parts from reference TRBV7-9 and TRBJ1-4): DTGVSQNPRHKITKRGQNVTFRCDPISEHNRLYWYRQTLGQGPEFLTYFQNEAQLEKSRLLSDRFSAERPKGSFSTLEIQRTEQGDSAMYLCASSSDRGLMGEKLFFGSGTQLSVL.

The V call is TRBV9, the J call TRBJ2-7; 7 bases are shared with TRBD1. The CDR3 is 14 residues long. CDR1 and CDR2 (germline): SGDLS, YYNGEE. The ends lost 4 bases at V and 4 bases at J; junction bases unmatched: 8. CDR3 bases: TGTGCCAGCAGCCCCAGACAGGGAAGTTACGAGCAGTACTTC. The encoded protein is CASSPRQGSYEQYF. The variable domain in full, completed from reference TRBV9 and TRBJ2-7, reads DSGVTQTPKHLITATGQRVTLRCSPRSGDLSVYWYQQSLDQGLQFLIQYYNGEERAKGNILERFSAQQFPDLHSELNLSSLELGDSALYFCASSPRQGSYEQYFGPGTRLTVT.

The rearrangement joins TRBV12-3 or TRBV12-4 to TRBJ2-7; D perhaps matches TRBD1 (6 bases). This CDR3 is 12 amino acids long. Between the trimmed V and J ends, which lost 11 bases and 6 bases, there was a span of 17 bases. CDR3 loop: CAVMRTAGEQYV. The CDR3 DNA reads TGTGCCGTGATGAGGACAGCAGGCGAGCAGTACGTC.

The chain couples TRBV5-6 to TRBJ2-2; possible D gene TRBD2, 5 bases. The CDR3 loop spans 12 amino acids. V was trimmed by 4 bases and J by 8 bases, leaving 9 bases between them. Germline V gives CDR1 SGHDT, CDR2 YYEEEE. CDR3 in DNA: TGTGCCAGCAGCCCGGGGATAGGGGAGCTGTTTTTT. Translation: CASSPGIGELFF. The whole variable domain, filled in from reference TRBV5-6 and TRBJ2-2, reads DAGVTQSPTHLIKTRGQQVTLRCSPKSGHDTVSWYQQALGQGPQFIFQYYEEEERQRGNFPDRFSGHQFPNYSSELNVNALLLGDSALYLCASSPGIGELFFGEGSRLTVL.

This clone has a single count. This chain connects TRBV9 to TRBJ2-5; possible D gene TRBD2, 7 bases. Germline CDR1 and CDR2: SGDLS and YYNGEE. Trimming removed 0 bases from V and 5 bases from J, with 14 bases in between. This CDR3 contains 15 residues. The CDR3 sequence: CASSVVGGGHETQYF. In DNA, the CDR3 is TGTGCCAGCAGCGTAGTAGGGGGGGGGCATGAGACCCAGTACTTC.